This is a list of T cell receptor beta chains from one sample in a study of T-cell reconstitution after alpha-beta-depleted transplantation in children. TCRdb reprocessed the PCR reads with MiXCR, giving one entry per CDR3 protein. Here the sample spans over 550,000 distinct CDR3 sequences, roughly a tenth being singletons. The material sequenced was PBMCs from the stem cell graft donor, taken from the stem cell graft. The source is a human donor who donated a stem cell graft to a child with acute myeloid leukemia. CDR3s include the opening cysteine and the closing phenylalanine or tryptophan. The D gene is left open where the match is weak. Not every row has a clone size; where given, it reads once, few, many or a size class.

CDR3nt	CDR3aa	abundance	len	v_gene	j_gene	d_gene
TGTGCCAGCAGCTTCTCAGGGATCGAGCAGTACTTC	CASSFSGIEQYF	many	12	TRBV5-5	TRBJ2-7	-
TGCAGCGTGAGCGGGAGGGCCCGGGAGACCCAGTACTTC	CSVSGRARETQYF	-	13	TRBV29-1	TRBJ2-5	TRBD2
TGTGCCAGCAGCTCTGGGGACACAGATACGCAGTATTTT	CASSSGDTDTQYF	-	13	TRBV7-1	TRBJ2-3	-
TGTGCCAGCAGCCAAGATCCGGGCCAGGGAAAAGGCTACACCTTC	CASSQDPGQGKGYTF	once	15	TRBV3-1	TRBJ1-2	-
TGCAGTGCCCAGGCCGGAAGCCAGAGCTCCTACAATGAGCAGTTCTTC	CSAQAGSQSSYNEQFF	-	16	TRBV20-1	TRBJ2-1	-
TGCGCCAGCAGCCAAGATGGGGGGAGCCCCACCTACAATGAGCAGTTCTTC	CASSQDGGSPTYNEQFF	-	17	TRBV4-3	TRBJ2-1	-
TGTGCCAGCAGACGCGGCCGGGACAGCCCCTACGAGCAGTACTTC	CASRRGRDSPYEQYF	few	15	TRBV28	TRBJ2-7	TRBD1
TGTGCCAGCAGCTTCGCGGGGGGCGTCAATCAGCCCCAGCATTTT	CASSFAGGVNQPQHF	many	15	TRBV7-9	TRBJ1-5	-
TGTGCCAGCAGCTTAGCGGCGGGCGGGAGGGGCTCCTACGAGCAGTACTTC	CASSLAAGGRGSYEQYF	many	17	TRBV7-2	TRBJ2-7	TRBD2
TGTGCCAGACGGACTAGCGGTTACGAGCAGTACTTC	CARRTSGYEQYF	-	12	TRBV2	TRBJ2-7	TRBD2
TGTGCCAGCAGCAAAGGGGGGGGTGACAGGACCCTCAACTCTGGGGCCAACGTCCTGACTTTC	CASSKGGGDRTLNSGANVLTF	few	21	TRBV21-1	TRBJ2-6	-
TGCGCCAGCAGCTTGATTTCGGGTGGTAGGAATGAGCAGTTCTTC	CASSLISGGRNEQFF	many	15	TRBV5-1	TRBJ2-1	-
TGCGCCAGCAGCAGCGGACAGGGTCGTGTCGACGAGCAGTACTTC	CASSSGQGRVDEQYF	-	15	TRBV5-1	TRBJ2-7	TRBD1
TGTGCCACCAGCTTTGGGAGGGGACAAAGGAATGAGCAGTTCTTC	CATSFGRGQRNEQFF	-	15	TRBV15	TRBJ2-1	-
TGTGCCAGCAGTCCTAGCGGGAGACCCCCAAATACGCAGTATTTT	CASSPSGRPPNTQYF	few	15	TRBV28	TRBJ2-3	TRBD2
TGCGCCAGCAGCTTTTCCAGGGGGGCCTACAATGAGCAGTTCTTC	CASSFSRGAYNEQFF	-	15	TRBV5-1	TRBJ2-1	-
TGTGCCACCAGCAGAGATCGCTCCCCAGGCTACGAGCAGTACTTC	CATSRDRSPGYEQYF	few	15	TRBV15	TRBJ2-7	-
TGTGCCAGCAGCCAGAGACAGTACTCTGGGGCCAACGTCCTGACTTTC	CASSQRQYSGANVLTF	many	16	TRBV7-9	TRBJ2-6	-
TGTGCCAGCAGCCCTAGCGGGAGCTCCTACGAGCAGTACTTC	CASSPSGSSYEQYF	many	14	TRBV6-1	TRBJ2-7	TRBD2
TGCGCCAGCAGCCAAGATTTTTCCGGGGGCAGCTACGAGCAGTACTTC	CASSQDFSGGSYEQYF	few	16	TRBV4-3	TRBJ2-7	-
TGTGCCAGCAGCTCCACTCGACTAGGCCAACTCCTCTACAATGAGCAGTTCTTC	CASSSTRLGQLLYNEQFF	-	18	TRBV11-2	TRBJ2-1	-
TGTGCCAGCAGCTTAGGGAGCTATGTCGGGGAGCTGTTTTTT	CASSLGSYVGELFF	-	14	TRBV7-2	TRBJ2-2	-
TGTGCCAGCAGCTTAGGGACAGGTGATATGGAGACCCAGTACTTC	CASSLGTGDMETQYF	-	15	TRBV7-8	TRBJ2-5	TRBD1
TGTGCCAGCAGCTTATTGGTGGCAGGGCTGGATGGCTACACCTTC	CASSLLVAGLDGYTF	few	15	TRBV7-8	TRBJ1-2	-
TGTGCCAGCAGCCAAGACGGGACTAGCGGGAGGATGTTCTTC	CASSQDGTSGRMFF	few	14	TRBV3-1	TRBJ2-1	TRBD2
TGCAGCGTTTTTGCGGGTTCATACGAGCAGTACTTC	CSVFAGSYEQYF	-	12	TRBV29-1	TRBJ2-7	-
TGTGCCAGCAGTTCGCAAGTTGAGCCACGGTATTTT	CASSSQVEPRYF	few	12	TRBV12-3/TRBV12-4	TRBJ1-5	-
TGTGCCAGCAGCTACACATCGGGGGCGAACTATGGCTACACCTTC	CASSYTSGANYGYTF	-	15	TRBV5-5	TRBJ1-2	-
TGTGCCAGCAGTGACTCGGGGACCTCTACCTACAATGAGCAGTTCTTC	CASSDSGTSTYNEQFF	-	16	TRBV6-4	TRBJ2-1	-
TGCAGTGCTCTGGGAGTACCCCCCACAGATACGCAGTATTTT	CSALGVPPTDTQYF	many	14	TRBV20-1	TRBJ2-3	-
TGTGCCAGCTCACCACTAGCGGGAGGTCACGAGCAGTACTTC	CASSPLAGGHEQYF	many	14	TRBV18	TRBJ2-7	TRBD2
TGCAGTGCTAGAGATCTCAGAGGGAGAGGTACCGGGGAGCTGTTTTTT	CSARDLRGRGTGELFF	few	16	TRBV20-1	TRBJ2-2	-
TGTGCCAGCACAACCCAGAACACCGGGGAGCTGTTTTTT	CASTTQNTGELFF	few	13	TRBV6-2/TRBV6-3	TRBJ2-2	-
TGCAGCGTTGTTCAGGGGTCGGGTGGCAGGAGACGCTACGAGCAGTACTTC	CSVVQGSGGRRRYEQYF	many	17	TRBV29-1	TRBJ2-7	-
TGCAGCGTTGAAGAGAGGAACTACAATGAGCAGTTCTTC	CSVEERNYNEQFF	many	13	TRBV29-1	TRBJ2-1	-
TGCGCCAGCAGCCAACAACAGGGTCTCCACGAGCAGTACTTC	CASSQQQGLHEQYF	many	14	TRBV4-3	TRBJ2-7	-
TGTGCCAGCAGCTTAGAATGGGTGCTCAATCAGCCCCAGCATTTT	CASSLEWVLNQPQHF	few	15	TRBV7-8	TRBJ1-5	-
TGCAGCGCAGTGGGGGAACTAGCGGTCTCCTACGAGCAGTACTTC	CSAVGELAVSYEQYF	few	15	TRBV29-1	TRBJ2-7	TRBD2
TGCGCCAGCAGCTTGGGCGCGGGAGTTGTGAATGAGCAGTTCTTC	CASSLGAGVVNEQFF	many	15	TRBV5-1	TRBJ2-1	TRBD2
TGCAGTGCTACGCAGGGACAGGCGGAGGGCTACACCTTC	CSATQGQAEGYTF	-	13	TRBV20-1	TRBJ1-2	TRBD1
TGTGCCAGCAGCGCCCAGGGCAATGAGCAGTTCTTC	CASSAQGNEQFF	many	12	TRBV7-9	TRBJ2-1	-
TGCAGTGCCGGGACTAGCGGGAGTTTGAGAGTATACAATGAGCAGTTCTTC	CSAGTSGSLRVYNEQFF	few	17	TRBV20-1	TRBJ2-1	TRBD2
TGCAGTGCTTGCAGGGCTAGCGGGAACTCCTACGAGCAGTACTTC	CSACRASGNSYEQYF	few	15	TRBV20-1	TRBJ2-7	TRBD2
TGCGGGGCACCAACCTACGAGCAGTACTTC	CGAPTYEQYF	once	10	TRBV29-1	TRBJ2-7	-
TGCAGCGTTGGTAGGGCTTCTAGCGGGAGGGCGGTCTACGAGCAGTACTTC	CSVGRASSGRAVYEQYF	-	17	TRBV29-1	TRBJ2-7	TRBD2
TGTGCCAGCAGTACCGGGACTAGCGGACCCTACGAGCAGTACTTC	CASSTGTSGPYEQYF	few	15	TRBV27	TRBJ2-7	TRBD2
TGCAGTGCTGGAGCTACAGGGAGCGATTCACCCCTCCACTTT	CSAGATGSDSPLHF	many	14	TRBV20-1	TRBJ1-6	-
TGTGCCAGCCGTAGGTCAGCGGCCAGCCCTGGGGCCAACGTCCTGACTTTC	CASRRSAASPGANVLTF	once	17	TRBV3-1	TRBJ2-6	-
TGTGCCATCAGTCCTGATAGGATCACCAAAAACATTCAGTACTTC	CAISPDRITKNIQYF	many	15	TRBV10-3	TRBJ2-4	-
TGCAGCGTTCATAGCGGGCCGAACACCGGGGAGCTGTTTTTT	CSVHSGPNTGELFF	many	14	TRBV29-1	TRBJ2-2	TRBD2
TGTGCCAACGGACAGGGGGCCACTGAAGCTTTCTTT	CANGQGATEAFF	few	12	TRBV4-2	TRBJ1-1	TRBD1
TGTGCCAGCAAGACAGACTCCTACGAGCAGTACTTC	CASKTDSYEQYF	few	12	TRBV2	TRBJ2-7	-
TGTGCCAGCATGGTAACAGGGGGAAGGACCTACGAGCAGTACTTC	CASMVTGGRTYEQYF	-	15	TRBV28	TRBJ2-7	TRBD1
TGTGCCAGCACCCCCCGGGGGACAGAGAAACCGAACACTGAAGCTTTCTTT	CASTPRGTEKPNTEAFF	few	17	TRBV6-2/TRBV6-3	TRBJ1-1	TRBD1
TGTGCCAGCAGCTCTAGCGGTGTACGGGTTGACCAAGAGACCCAGTACTTC	CASSSSGVRVDQETQYF	few	17	TRBV5-5	TRBJ2-5	TRBD2
TGTGCCAGCACGGCAGGGCTTTATGGCTACGCCTTC	CASTAGLYGYAF	-	12	TRBV6-2/TRBV6-3	TRBJ1-2	-
TGTGCCAGCAGCTTAGCGACTCGCCCATACAATGAGCAGTTCTTC	CASSLATRPYNEQFF	few	15	TRBV7-9	TRBJ2-1	-
TGTGCCAGCAGCCCCACTGCGGGGTACAATGAGCAGTTCTTC	CASSPTAGYNEQFF	many	14	TRBV9	TRBJ2-1	-
TGTGCCAGCAGTTCCGTAGGGGCCATTGTGAATGGCTACACCTTC	CASSSVGAIVNGYTF	-	15	TRBV12-3/TRBV12-4	TRBJ1-2	-